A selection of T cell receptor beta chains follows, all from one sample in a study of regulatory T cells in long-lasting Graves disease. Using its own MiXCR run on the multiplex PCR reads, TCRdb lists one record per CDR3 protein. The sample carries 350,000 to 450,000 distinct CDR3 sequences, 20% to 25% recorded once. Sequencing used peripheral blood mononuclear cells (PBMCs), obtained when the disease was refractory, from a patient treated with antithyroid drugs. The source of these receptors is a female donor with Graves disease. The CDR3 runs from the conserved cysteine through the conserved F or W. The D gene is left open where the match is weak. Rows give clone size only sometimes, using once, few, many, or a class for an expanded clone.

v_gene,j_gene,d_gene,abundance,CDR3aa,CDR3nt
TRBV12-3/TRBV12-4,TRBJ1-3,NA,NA,CASRSGANSGNTIYF,TGTGCCAGCAGATCAGGGGCTAACTCTGGAAACACCATATATTTT
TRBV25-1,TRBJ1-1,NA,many,CASSEWRSTEAFF,TGTGCCAGCAGTGAATGGCGATCCACTGAAGCTTTCTTT
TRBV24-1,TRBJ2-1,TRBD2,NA,CATSAQAGGPYNEQFF,TGTGCCACCAGTGCCCAAGCGGGAGGGCCCTACAATGAGCAGTTCTTC
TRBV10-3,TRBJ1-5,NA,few,CAIQGFSNQPQHF,TGTGCCATCCAGGGGTTTAGCAATCAGCCCCAGCATTTT
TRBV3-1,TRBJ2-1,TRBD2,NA,CASSQYLAGGGDEQFF,TGTGCCAGCAGCCAATACCTAGCGGGAGGTGGGGATGAGCAGTTCTTC
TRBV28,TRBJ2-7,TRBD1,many,CASSPRQGLNEQYF,TGTGCCAGCAGTCCCCGACAGGGTCTCAACGAGCAGTACTTC
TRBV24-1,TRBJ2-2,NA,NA,CATSVGGPGTGELLF,TGTGCCACCAGTGTTGGGGGTCCGGGCACCGGGGAGCTGCTTTTT
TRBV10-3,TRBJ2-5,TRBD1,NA,CASTQGDREETQYF,TGTGCCAGCACTCAGGGAGACAGGGAAGAGACCCAGTACTTC
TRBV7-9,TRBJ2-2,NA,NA,CASSLIDSPTGGLFF,TGTGCCAGCAGCTTAATTGATTCACCGACCGGGGGGCTGTTTTTT
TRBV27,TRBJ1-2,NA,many,CASSFGRAGYGYTF,TGTGCCAGCAGTTTTGGAAGAGCCGGCTATGGCTACACCTTC
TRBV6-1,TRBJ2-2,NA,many,CASNGNTGELFF,TGTGCCAGCAACGGGAACACCGGGGAGCTGTTTTTT
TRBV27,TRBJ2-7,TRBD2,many,CASSGTSGAEQYF,TGTGCCAGCAGCGGGACTAGCGGGGCCGAGCAGTACTTC
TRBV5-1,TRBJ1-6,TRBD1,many,CASRRDSETNSPLHF,TGCGCCAGCAGGCGGGACAGTGAGACGAATTCACCCCTCCACTTT
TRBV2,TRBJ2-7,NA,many,CATALTDEQYF,TGTGCCACCGCACTGACGGATGAGCAGTACTTC
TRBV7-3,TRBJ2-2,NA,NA,CASSFADNTGELFF,TGTGCCAGCAGTTTTGCTGATAACACCGGGGAGCTGTTTTTT
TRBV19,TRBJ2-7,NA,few,CASSMELGRGYEQYF,TGTGCCAGTAGTATGGAGCTTGGCAGGGGCTACGAGCAGTACTTC
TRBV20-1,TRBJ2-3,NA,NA,CSARDPSRAFTDTQYF,TGCAGTGCTAGAGATCCTAGCCGGGCCTTCACAGATACGCAGTATTTT
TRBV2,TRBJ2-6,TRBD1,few,CASSARDRISGANVLTF,TGTGCCAGCAGTGCCCGGGACAGAATCTCTGGGGCCAACGTCCTGACTTTC
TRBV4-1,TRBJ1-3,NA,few,CASSQEQEKKTIYF,TGTGCCAGCAGCCAAGAACAGGAGAAGAAAACCATATATTTT
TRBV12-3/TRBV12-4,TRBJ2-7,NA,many,CASSDRGIEQYF,TGTGCCAGCAGTGATCGAGGGATCGAGCAGTACTTC
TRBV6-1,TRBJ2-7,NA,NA,CASSEETGLGPLFYEQYF,TGTGCCAGCAGTGAAGAAACAGGGCTTGGCCCCCTTTTTTACGAGCAGTACTTC
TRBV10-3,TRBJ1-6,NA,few,CAISEGASGKSPLHF,TGTGCCATCAGTGAAGGGGCCTCCGGGAAGTCACCCCTCCACTTT
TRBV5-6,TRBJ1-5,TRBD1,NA,CASSPGQGARGNQPQHF,TGTGCCAGCAGCCCCGGACAGGGGGCGCGGGGCAATCAGCCCCAGCATTTT
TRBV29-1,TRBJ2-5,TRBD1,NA,CSVGGQQETQYF,TGCAGCGTTGGGGGACAGCAAGAGACCCAGTACTTC